This T cell receptor beta chain was recorded in a study of blood T cell repertoires in COVID-19. CDR3 length equals 14 residues. V lost 5 bases to trimming and J lost 5 bases, with 15 bases between them. Per the germline V gene, CDR1 is SGHTA and CDR2 is FQGNSA. Living in roughly 23 US areas, the participants were between about 18 and 90 years of age. Participant reports of clinical history set cohort assignment. Recovered status applied to Cohort 3 donors who had two consecutive negative PCRs. It also applied to those with clearance or with symptom resolution. Only in-frame clones appear in the TCRdb table, and some are missing; sequencing was by immunoSEQ multiplex PCR. The sample holds around 240,000 clones, roughly 88% seen once.

The chain uses TRBV7-2 and TRBJ2-5, with D perhaps matching TRBD2 (7 bases). Sequencing was performed on PBMCs or T cells enriched from blood (not recorded which). The sequence was obtained from a woman between 45 and 65 years old who had recovered from COVID-19. CDR3 loop: CASSPGGLAETQYF. The CDR3 DNA reads as TGTGCCAGCAGCCCCGGGGGGCTAGCGGAGACCCAGTACTTC.